This entry lists 7 T cell receptor beta chains sequenced from one sample in a study of cytomegalovirus exposure and HLA in healthy donors. The PCR made use of 60 Vbeta and 13 Jbeta primers. Data came from immunoSEQ multiplex PCR; TCRdb stores just in-frame clones and leaves some out. The sample includes roughly 120,000 clones, about 10% of them seen just once. Sequenced input: PBMCs. These receptors were taken from a man in his thirties or forties in good health and CMV-seronegative.

This chain uses TRBV28 with TRBJ2-7; the D is unclear. Trimming cost V 6 bases and J 3 bases, with 9 bases left between them. The CDR3 length is 12 residues. The germline V gene encodes CDR1 MDHEN and CDR2 SYDVKM. The CDR3 DNA reads as TGTGCCAGCAGCTTCCCAGACTACGAGCAGTACTTC. As protein: CASSFPDYEQYF. Variable domain in full (rest from reference TRBV28 and TRBJ2-7): DVKVTQSSRYLVKRTGEKVFLECVQDMDHENMFWYRQDPGLGLRLIYFSYDVKMKEKGDIPEGYSVSREKKERFSLILESASTNQTSMYLCASSFPDYEQYFGPGTRLTVT.

The chain employs TRBV29-1 and TRBJ2-7, with TRBD1 identical over 12 bases. Germline V gene lookup returns CDR1 SQVTM and CDR2 ANQGSEA. The CDR3 contains 14 residues. Unmatched junction bases numbered 6, after V lost 5 bases and J lost 4 bases. The CDR3, as DNA: TGCAGCGTTATCAAGGGACAGGGGGCTTACGAGCAGTACTTC. Protein sequence: CSVIKGQGAYEQYF.

V is TRBV15 and J is TRBJ2-1, with a tentative D call TRBD2 (5 bases). The CDR3 extends over 13 amino acids. Deletions cut 3 bases from V and 8 bases from J, with 11 bases between. CDR1 is LNHNV and CDR2 is YYDKDF in the germline V gene (reference sequence). CDR3 nucleotide sequence: TGTGCCACCAGCAGGGGCGAGGGCCATGAGCAGTTCTTC. This gives the protein CATSRGEGHEQFF.

The V and J genes are TRBV9 and TRBJ2-1, with 9 positions matching TRBD2. The ends lost 3 bases at V and 3 bases at J; junction bases unmatched: 7. The CDR3 spans 16 residues. Germline V gives CDR1 SGDLS, CDR2 YYNGEE. DNA for the CDR3: TGTGCCAGCAGCGGATTGTCTAGCGGGATCTACAATGAGCAGTTCTTC. Its protein product is CASSGLSSGIYNEQFF.

The V gene is TRBV5-8, the J gene TRBJ1-4; possibly TRBD1 for D (5 bases). Germline loops: CDR1 SGHTS, CDR2 YDEGEE. The CDR3 length is 15 residues. V lost 4 bases and J lost 4, with 14 bases in between. The CDR3 is CASSGGPGHNEKLFF. In DNA form, the CDR3 reads TGTGCCAGCAGCGGCGGTCCAGGACATAATGAAAAACTGTTTTTT.

Comments on this clone: The junction departs from germline at one end; a sequencing error may be responsible. The same CDR3 is also encoded by other DNA sequences in this sample. The chain is built from TRBV5-1 and TRBJ2-7; tentative D call: TRBD1 (5 bases). Germline V gene data show CDR1 as SGHRS and CDR2 as YFSETQ. The CDR3 consists of 12 residues. CDR3 DNA: TGCGCCAGCAGCCATGGGGCGAACGAGCAGTATTTC. This encodes CASSHGANEQYF.

The rearrangement links TRBV30 to TRBJ1-4, with TRBD1 matching 8 bases. V trimming: 3 bases; J trimming: 7 bases; junction bases outside the gene matches: 7. The CDR3 totals 14 residues. Looked up from germline, CDR1 is GTSNPN and CDR2 is SVGIG (reference sequence). CDR3 DNA: TGTGCCTGGAGCCCAGGGGGCGCTACTGAAAAACTGTTTTTT. This gives the protein CAWSPGGATEKLFF.